The 15 T cell receptor beta chains presented below share a single source sample, sequenced in a study of cytomegalovirus exposure and HLA in healthy donors (TCRdb year 2017). Library generation was performed with the immunoSEQ multiplex PCR assay. What TCRdb holds here is the immuneACCESS table cut down to in-frame rearrangements. Part of the clones is not present; checked against another copy, under half of the missing clones reflect an unresolved V gene, and the others are unexplained. This sample lists tens of thousands of clones; about 94% were detected once. The ten top clones hold around 1.5% of the sample. Sequenced sample: PBMCs. These receptors all stem from a man aged 18 to 29 in good health and CMV-seropositive.

This sequence joins TRBV15 and TRBJ1-5; 7 nucleotides match TRBD1. CDR3 length equals 15 residues. Germline V gene lookup returns CDR1 LNHNV and CDR2 YYDKDF (reference sequence). The trim removed 3 bases at V and 0 bases at J, leaving 2 bases unmatched. The CDR3 sequence: CATSRGQSSNQPQHF. DNA of the CDR3: TGTGCCACCAGCAGGGGACAGAGTAGCAATCAGCCCCAGCATTTT.

The rearrangement links TRBV9 to TRBJ2-7, with 11 nucleotides matching TRBD1. V trimming: 4 bases; J trimming: 4 bases; junction bases outside the gene matches: 7. The CDR3 covers 15 residues. CDR1 SGDLS and CDR2 YYNGEE come from the germline V gene. In nucleotides, the CDR3 is TGTGCCAGCAGCTTTAGGGACAGGGGGTTATACGAGCAGTACTTC. Protein: CASSFRDRGLYEQYF. Full variable domain (outside the CDR3, taken from reference TRBV9 and TRBJ2-7): DSGVTQTPKHLITATGQRVTLRCSPRSGDLSVYWYQQSLDQGLQFLIQYYNGEERAKGNILERFSAQQFPDLHSELNLSSLELGDSALYFCASSFRDRGLYEQYFGPGTRLTVT.

The chain has TRBV18 and TRBJ1-3, with 7 bases identical to TRBD1. The length of the CDR3 is 16 residues. Germline CDR1 KGHSH, CDR2 LQKENI. The V segment lost 3 bases and the J segment 4 bases; nucleotides outside the gene matches: 9. The CDR3 protein is CASSPQGQQRGNTIYF. Here the CDR3 DNA reads TGTGCCAGCTCACCCCAGGGACAGCAAAGAGGAAACACCATATATTTT. The full variable domain, rest sourced from reference TRBV18 and TRBJ1-3, is NAGVMQNPRHLVRRRGQEARLRCSPMKGHSHVYWYRQLPEEGLKFMVYLQKENIIDESGMPKERFSAEFPKEGPSILRIQQVVRGDSAAYFCASSPQGQQRGNTIYFGEGSWLTVV.

The chain carries TRBV27 and TRBJ2-3, with 8 bases identical to TRBD2. There are 13 residues in the CDR3. In germline, CDR1 is MNHEY, CDR2 SMNVEV (reference sequence). The J segment lost 3 bases and the V segment lost 6 bases, leaving 2 bases of the junction unmatched. CDR3 in DNA: TGTGCCAGCAGCGAGCGGGGGACAGATACGCAGTATTTT. This sequence encodes CASSERGTDTQYF.

The chain is built from TRBV7-9 and TRBJ1-1; D gene uncertain. CDR1 and CDR2 from the germline V gene are SEHNR and FQNEAQ (reference sequence). The CDR3 runs to 17 residues. The V gene lost 1 base and the J gene lost 6 bases, with 21 bases spanning the gap. The CDR3 region has the DNA TGTGCCAGCAGCTTAGGAGGGTTTGTGCAGAATAAGTCTGAAGCTTTCTTT. It translates to CASSLGGFVQNKSEAFF.

This clone has just one count. The genes are TRBV27 and TRBJ2-7, with 11 bases identical to TRBD2. Germline lookup yields CDR1 MNHEY and CDR2 SMNVEV (reference sequence). V shed 6 bases and J 2 bases; nucleotides not matched to a gene: 9. The CDR3 runs 16 residues. The CDR3 DNA follows: TGTGCCAGCAGCGGGGGGACGACTAGCGGGACCTACGAGCAGTACTTC. Translating gives CASSGGTTSGTYEQYF.

The chain has TRBV29-1 and TRBJ1-1; TRBD1 agrees at 7 bases. The CDR3 extends over 12 amino acids. Looked up from germline, CDR1 is SQVTM and CDR2 is ANQGSEA. The junction had 5 bases not matched to a gene; V was cut back by 3 bases and J by 7 bases. CDR3 sequence (DNA): TGCAGCGTTGAGGACAGGACAAGTGAAGCTTTCTTT. It translates to CSVEDRTSEAFF.

In nucleotides, the CDR3 is TGCGCCAGCAGCTTCTCTGGGGCCAACGTCCTGACTTTC. This sequence encodes CASSFSGANVLTF. The chain uses TRBV10-1 and TRBJ2-6, with D hard to call. Between the trimmed V and J ends, which lost 6 bases and 0 bases, there was a span of 3 bases. Germline CDR1 reads WNHNN; CDR2 reads SYGVQD (reference sequence). The CDR3 is made up of 13 amino acids.

This sequence joins TRBV6-1 and TRBJ1-1; possibly TRBD1 for D (5 bases). CDR3 length: 12 amino acids. Germline CDR1 reads MNHNS; CDR2 reads SASEGT. V lost 10 bases, J lost 2 bases, and 11 bases lay in between. The CDR3 loop reads CATRQTNTEAFF. Here the CDR3 DNA reads TGTGCCACCAGACAGACAAACACTGAAGCTTTCTTT.

The rearrangement joins TRBV5-1 to TRBJ2-7; 9 bases fit TRBD1. The CDR3 covers 14 residues. V lost 2 bases and J lost 2; bases outside the gene matches: 2. Germline V gene sequence: CDR1 SGHRS, CDR2 YFSETQ. Here the CDR3 DNA reads TGCGCCAGCAGCTTCCGGGACAGGGCCTACGAGCAGTACTTC. Translating it yields CASSFRDRAYEQYF.

The rearrangement joins TRBV11-2 to TRBJ1-6, with TRBD1 identical over 9 bases. The CDR3 has 14 amino acids. The V segment lost 5 bases and the J segment 8 bases; nucleotides outside the gene matches: 4. CDR1 and CDR2 from the germline V gene are SGHAT and FQNNGV. The CDR3 spells CASSPRQGDSPLHF. The CDR3 DNA is TGTGCCAGCAGCCCCCGACAGGGGGATTCACCCCTCCACTTT.

The chain links TRBV11-2 to TRBJ2-2; D is perhaps TRBD2 (6 bases). V was clipped by 0 bases and J by 5 bases, with 16 bases between them. The CDR3 consists of 17 residues. Germline CDR1 SGHAT, CDR2 FQNNGV. This CDR3 is CASSLDLRGRGTGELFF. The CDR3, as DNA: TGTGCCAGCAGCTTAGATCTGAGGGGCCGGGGGACCGGGGAGCTGTTTTTT.

V and J are TRBV7-6 and TRBJ1-6, with 8 bases lining up with TRBD1. CDR3 size: 13 residues. With V trimmed by 5 bases and J by 10 bases, 4 bases remained unmatched. Germline CDR1 reads SGHVS; CDR2 reads FNYEAQ. Written as DNA, the CDR3 is TGTGCCAGCAGCCAGGGGGCCGGGTCACCCCTCCACTTT. Translated: CASSQGAGSPLHF.

The table lists this clone with a few counts. This chain connects TRBV6-1 to TRBJ1-6, with D unclear. The CDR3 has 14 residues. Trimming took off 4 bases at V and 2 bases at J, with 6 bases between the two ends. Germline V gene data show CDR1 as MNHNS and CDR2 as SASEGT. CDR3 nucleotides: TGTGCCAGCAGTGCTGGCCCCTATAATTCACCCCTCCACTTT. Translated, it gives CASSAGPYNSPLHF.

The J gene is TRBJ2-1, the V gene TRBV7-2, with a tentative D call TRBD1 (5 bases). The CDR3 totals 11 residues. The germline gives CDR1 SGHTA, CDR2 FQGNSA. Trimming stripped 4 bases from V and 10 bases from J, with 8 bases between. Here the CDR3 DNA reads TGTGCCAGCAGCTCGTACAGGGAGCAGTTCTTC. It codes for CASSSYREQFF.